Listed below are T cell receptor beta chains from one sample, sequenced in a study of T cells in Graves' hyperthyroidism and ophthalmopathy. A single record per CDR3 protein comes from TCRdb applying MiXCR to the multiplex PCR reads. The data contain 640,000 or so distinct CDR3 sequences, over 12% of them singletons. Sequencing was done on a sample of blood. Every receptor here comes from a woman aged 35 to 49 with Graves' ophthalmopathy. The CDR3 runs from the conserved cysteine through the conserved F or W.

v_call: TRBV12-3/TRBV12-4; cdr3_aa: CASSFSGPIETQYF
v_call: TRBV4-2; cdr3_aa: CASSQDRGASYEQYF
v_call: TRBV12-3/TRBV12-4; cdr3_aa: CASSLRSPSSGNTIYF
v_call: TRBV6-2/TRBV6-3; cdr3_aa: CASSYSGGTQPQHF
v_call: TRBV7-2; cdr3_aa: CASLGVANYGYTF
v_call: TRBV28; cdr3_aa: CASSLNTPSGGRFYEQYF
v_call: TRBV28; cdr3_aa: CASSVPGPGGYTEAFF
v_call: TRBV11-2; cdr3_aa: CASSPRTSGQTNSYEQYF
v_call: TRBV28; cdr3_aa: CASSLGSSPGELFF
v_call: TRBV28; cdr3_aa: CASSLEGAPGNTIYF
v_call: TRBV28; cdr3_aa: CASSTSGGSEAFF
v_call: TRBV11-1; cdr3_aa: CASRPSWGSGANVLTF
v_call: TRBV7-2; cdr3_aa: CASSFNDLSGNTIYF
v_call: TRBV7-9; cdr3_aa: CASTGPGTGELFF
v_call: TRBV6-5; cdr3_aa: CASTYGRGEETQYF
v_call: TRBV28; cdr3_aa: CASSLSGTRGEQFF
v_call: TRBV29-1; cdr3_aa: CSVSGGRDVGYTF
v_call: TRBV7-8; cdr3_aa: CASSLVVGLTYEQYF
v_call: TRBV28; cdr3_aa: CASSFLSRGSSHEQFF
v_call: TRBV15; cdr3_aa: CATSRVPGSRETQYF
v_call: TRBV5-1; cdr3_aa: CASSFSGIPNTGELFF
v_call: TRBV7-3; cdr3_aa: CASSPTGGSGDDEQYF
v_call: TRBV12-3/TRBV12-4; cdr3_aa: CASSSVLMNTEAFF
v_call: TRBV30; cdr3_aa: CAWSSQGKGNQPQHF
v_call: TRBV20-1; cdr3_aa: CSASHRDSYEQYF
v_call: TRBV20-1; cdr3_aa: CSARDSLATNQETQYF
v_call: TRBV6-2/TRBV6-3; cdr3_aa: CASRIPGLVEGKTQYF
v_call: TRBV12-3/TRBV12-4; cdr3_aa: CASSPDRPEAFF
v_call: TRBV6-1; cdr3_aa: CASSEGRPGLYEQYF
v_call: TRBV4-1; cdr3_aa: CASSPGELSTEAFF
v_call: TRBV11-2; cdr3_aa: CASRPPTAGKDQETQYF
v_call: TRBV5-1; cdr3_aa: CASSSTRDGLQGFGYTF
v_call: TRBV20-1; cdr3_aa: CSARGGLERFAYEQYF
v_call: TRBV12-3/TRBV12-4; cdr3_aa: CASSLWTGLNQPQHF